A single sample is the source of the 20 T cell receptor beta chains below, sequenced in a study of blood T cell repertoires in COVID-19. Assay used: immunoSEQ multiplex PCR; TCRdb lists only in-frame clones, some missing. Among approximately 310,000 clones, 85% were seen once, and the ten largest hold 1.5% to 2%. The sample was PBMCs or T cells enriched from blood (not recorded which). These receptor sequences come from a woman in her 30s who had been exposed to COVID-19.

This clone was picked up a small number of times. This chain links TRBV5-1 with TRBJ2-2, with TRBD2 matching 8 bases. The V gene's germline CDR1 is SGHRS and CDR2 YFSETQ. The CDR3 sequence is 15 residues long. V lost 4 bases, J lost 6 bases, and 8 bases stayed unmatched. Here the CDR3 reads CASSPQRGPAGELFF. The CDR3 bases are TGCGCCAGCAGCCCCCAGCGGGGGCCGGCCGGGGAGCTGTTTTTT.

The chain carries TRBV10-3 and TRBJ2-1; a possible D gene is TRBD2 (7 bases). The ends were cut back, 7 bases at V and 3 bases at J, with 13 bases in the middle. Germline V gives CDR1 ENHRY, CDR2 SYGVKD. This CDR3 region has 14 residues. The CDR3 DNA reads TGTGCCATCATGGGGGGGGGCGGCTACAATGAGCAGTTCTTC. It encodes CAIMGGGGYNEQFF.

The chain carries TRBV28 and TRBJ1-5; 8 positions match TRBD1. V shed 7 bases, J shed 7 bases, and the junction held 18 bases outside the gene matches. There are 17 residues in the CDR3. Per germline, CDR1 MDHEN and CDR2 SYDVKM. DNA of the CDR3: TGTGCCAGCACGGCAGGCCGCAGGGGGCCGATAAGGCAGCCCCAGCATTTT. Translation: CASTAGRRGPIRQPQHF.

J is TRBJ2-3 and V is TRBV5-1; 9 nucleotides line up with TRBD2. The CDR3 is made up of 14 amino acids. CDR1 is SGHRS, CDR2 YFSETQ, per germline. The ends lost 5 bases at V and 5 bases at J; junction bases unmatched: 6. The DNA of the CDR3 is TGCGCCAGCAGGACTAGCGGTCTTTTAGATACGCAGTATTTT. This encodes CASRTSGLLDTQYF.

The chain couples TRBV5-6 to TRBJ2-2, with TRBD1 matching over 9 bases. The germline CDR1 and CDR2 sequences are SGHDT and YYEEEE. The CDR3 is made up of 15 amino acids. J lost 5 bases, V lost 6 bases, and 8 bases had no gene match. For the CDR3, the DNA is TGTGCCAGCACCCTAGGGGACAGGGTAACCGGGGAGCTGTTTTTT. It encodes CASTLGDRVTGELFF. Drawing the rest from reference TRBV5-6 and TRBJ2-2, the complete variable domain is DAGVTQSPTHLIKTRGQQVTLRCSPKSGHDTVSWYQQALGQGPQFIFQYYEEEERQRGNFPDRFSGHQFPNYSSELNVNALLLGDSALYLCASTLGDRVTGELFFGEGSRLTVL.

This chain uses TRBV2 with TRBJ2-5; 7 bases map to TRBD1. The CDR3 length is 12 residues. V shed 5 bases and J 5 bases; nucleotides not matched to a gene: 2. The germline gives CDR1 SNHLY, CDR2 FYNNEI. CDR3 protein: CASSLTGETQYF. The DNA for the CDR3 is TGTGCCAGCAGTCTGACAGGGGAGACCCAGTACTTC. Looking up the rest from reference TRBV2 and TRBJ2-5 gives the full variable domain: EPEVTQTPSHQVTQMGQEVILRCVPISNHLYFYWYRQILGQKVEFLVSFYNNEISEKSEIFDDQFSVERPDGSNFTLKIRSTKLEDSAMYFCASSLTGETQYFGPGTRLLVL.

The table lists this clone with a few counts. This chain links TRBV11-3 with TRBJ2-7; no reliable D call. CDR1 and CDR2 (germline): SGHNT, YENEEA. Trimming took off 5 bases at V and 3 bases at J, with 11 bases between the two ends. This CDR3 has 13 amino acids. CDR3 in DNA: TGTGCCAGCAGCCGAGCAAAAAGCTACGAGCAGTACTTC. Protein: CASSRAKSYEQYF.

This chain uses TRBV7-2 with TRBJ2-3; D is possibly TRBD1 (6 bases). This CDR3 contains 14 residues. V lost 3 bases and J lost 3, with 10 bases in between. CDR1 is SGHTA, CDR2 FQGNSA, per germline. The CDR3 region is CASSLGARTDTQYF. The CDR3 DNA sequence: TGTGCCAGCAGCTTGGGGGCGCGTACAGATACGCAGTATTTT.

The gene calls are TRBV5-1 and TRBJ2-1; tentative D call: TRBD2 (6 bases). The CDR3 spans 17 residues. Germline CDR1 and CDR2: SGHRS and YFSETQ. V shed 4 bases and J shed 0 bases, with 17 bases lying between them. CDR3 DNA: TGCGCCAGCAGCCCCGAGGGCGGGGCGGTCTCCTACAATGAGCAGTTCTTC. It encodes CASSPEGGAVSYNEQFF.

V gene TRBV7-8 combines with J gene TRBJ2-7; possibly TRBD2 for D (6 bases). This CDR3 contains 16 residues. The V gene's germline CDR1 is SGHVS and CDR2 FQNEAQ. V lost 1 base and J lost 6, with 19 bases in between. CDR3 region: CASSLVGGVLTFEQYF. CDR3 bases: TGTGCCAGCAGCTTAGTGGGCGGGGTTCTCACTTTCGAGCAGTACTTC. The complete variable domain, with remaining parts taken from reference TRBV7-8 and TRBJ2-7, reads GAGVSQSPRYKVAKRGQDVALRCDPISGHVSLFWYQQALGQGPEFLTYFQNEAQLDKSGLPSDRFFAERPEGSVSTLKIQRTQQEDSAVYLCASSLVGGVLTFEQYFGPGTRLTVT.

The CDR3 DNA is TGTGCCAGCAGTTACTCGGTTCTGGGACAGGGGTCTGGCTACACCTTC. It codes for CASSYSVLGQGSGYTF. The rearrangement uses TRBV6-5 and TRBJ1-2; the match to TRBD1 covers 10 bases. The length of the CDR3 is 16 residues. CDR1 MNHEY and CDR2 SVGAGI come from the germline V gene. The J segment lost 7 bases and the V segment lost 0 bases, leaving 8 bases of the junction unmatched.

The V and J genes are TRBV13 and TRBJ2-7; TRBD1 aligns across 11 bases. The CDR3 runs to 15 residues. Trimming took 2 bases from V and 2 from J; bases not matched to a gene: 2. The germline V gene has CDR1 PRHDT and CDR2 FYEKMQ (reference sequence). The CDR3 nucleotides read TGTGCCAGCAGCTTACCGGGACAGGGGGCCTACGAGCAGTACTTC. Translating gives CASSLPGQGAYEQYF. Filled out from reference TRBV13 and TRBJ2-7, the complete variable domain reads AAGVIQSPRHLIKEKRETATLKCYPIPRHDTVYWYQQGPGQDPQFLISFYEKMQSDKGSIPDRFSAQQFSDYHSELNMSSLELGDSALYFCASSLPGQGAYEQYFGPGTRLTVT.

The chain is built from TRBV12-3 or TRBV12-4 and TRBJ1-5, with D unclear. Trimming left V 1 base short and J 4 bases short, with 5 bases between. The CDR3 is 13 amino acids. CDR3 region: CASSLVSNQPQHF. The CDR3 nucleotides read TGTGCCAGCAGTTTAGTGTCAAATCAGCCCCAGCATTTT.

The rearrangement uses TRBV28 and TRBJ1-3, with D possibly TRBD1 on 5 matching bases. Deletions cut 10 bases from V and 0 bases from J, with 22 bases between. The CDR3 loop spans 17 amino acids. Germline V gene lookup returns CDR1 MDHEN and CDR2 SYDVKM. Here the CDR3 reads CAIKLPGIGDSGNTIYF. DNA for the CDR3: TGTGCCATCAAACTTCCAGGGATTGGGGACTCTGGAAACACCATATATTTT.

The chain carries TRBV19 and TRBJ1-6, with 10 nucleotides matching TRBD1. The CDR3 extends over 14 amino acids. Germline-derived CDR1 and CDR2 are LNHDA and SQIVND (reference sequence). Losses at the gene ends were 4 bases for V and 6 bases for J; bases not matched to a gene: 0. CDR3 DNA: TGTGCCAGTAGTAGGACAGGGGGTAATTCACCCCTCCACTTT. Amino acids: CASSRTGGNSPLHF.

The V and J genes are TRBV7-3 and TRBJ2-1, with D unresolved. This CDR3 is 13 amino acids long. Germline V lookup: CDR1 SGHTA, CDR2 FQGTGA. V was pared by 4 bases and J by 7 bases, with 11 bases between. This CDR3 reads CASSSNFGNEQFF. CDR3 coding DNA: TGTGCCAGCAGCTCCAATTTCGGGAATGAGCAGTTCTTC.

The chain joins TRBV10-2 to TRBJ2-2, with 8 bases matching TRBD1. Germline V gene data show CDR1 as WSHSY and CDR2 as SAAADI. V gave up 8 bases and J gave up 2 bases; unmatched junction bases: 7. The CDR3 runs 15 residues. The CDR3 is CASSYRGSNTGELFF. CDR3 nucleotides: TGCGCCAGCTCGTACAGGGGGAGTAACACCGGGGAGCTGTTTTTT.

J is TRBJ2-5 and V is TRBV2; tentative D call: TRBD1 (6 bases). Germline V CDR1 and CDR2: SNHLY, FYNNEI. The ends were cut back, 6 bases at V and 1 base at J, with 12 bases in the middle. This CDR3 comprises 14 residues. The CDR3 DNA follows: TGTGCCAGCAGACGGGACATTCTCCAAGAGACCCAGTACTTC. Translated, it gives CASRRDILQETQYF.

This chain uses TRBV29-1 with TRBJ1-2, with D unclear. Germline CDR1 SQVTM, CDR2 ANQGSEA. V lost 4 bases, J lost 6 bases, and 9 bases lay in between. This CDR3 comprises 11 residues. The CDR3 reads CSVGSINGYTF. The CDR3 DNA follows: TGCAGCGTTGGGTCTATAAATGGCTACACCTTC.

The chain joins TRBV18 to TRBJ2-7; 11 nucleotides agree with TRBD2. Germline assignment: CDR1 KGHSH and CDR2 LQKENI. The CDR3 has 18 amino acids. With 3 bases clipped from V and 2 bases from J, the junction kept 12 bases outside the gene matches. The CDR3, as DNA: TGTGCCAGCTCACCGGTGGGTGGCCCTAGCGGGGGGCCCTACGAGCAGTACTTC. Translating it yields CASSPVGGPSGGPYEQYF.